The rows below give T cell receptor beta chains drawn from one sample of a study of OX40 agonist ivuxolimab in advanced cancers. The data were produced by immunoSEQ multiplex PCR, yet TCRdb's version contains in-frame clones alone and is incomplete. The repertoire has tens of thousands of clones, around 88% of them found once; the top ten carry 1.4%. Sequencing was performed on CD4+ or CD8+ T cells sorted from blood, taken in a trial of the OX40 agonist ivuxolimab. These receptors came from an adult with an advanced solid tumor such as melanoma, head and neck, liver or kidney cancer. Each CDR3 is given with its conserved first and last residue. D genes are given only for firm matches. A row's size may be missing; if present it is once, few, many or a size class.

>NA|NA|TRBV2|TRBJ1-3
TGTGCCAGCAGTGGCGGTGGGCAGACCTCTGGAAACACCATATATTTT
CASSGGGQTSGNTIYF
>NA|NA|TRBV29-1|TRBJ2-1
TGCAGCGTCGGCCAACAGGGTAAAAGTCGGAATGAGCAGTTCTTC
CSVGQQGKSRNEQFF
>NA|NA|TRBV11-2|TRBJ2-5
TGTGCCAGCAGCTTAGGGACAGCTCAAGAGACCCAGTACTTC
CASSLGTAQETQYF
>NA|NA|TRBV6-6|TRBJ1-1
TGTGCCAGCAGTCCCGAAGGGGCGACGAACACTGAAGCTTTCTTT
CASSPEGATNTEAFF
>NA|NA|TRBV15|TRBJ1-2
TGTGCCACCAGCAGAGATTCACGGGGGGATGGCTACACCTTC
CATSRDSRGDGYTF
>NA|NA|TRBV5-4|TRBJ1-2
TGTGCCAGCAGCGCAAACAGGGCGGACTATGGCTACACCTTC
CASSANRADYGYTF
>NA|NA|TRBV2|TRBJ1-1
TGTGCCAGCAGCCAAAGGGACCACCGGGGCACTGAAGCTTTCTTT
CASSQRDHRGTEAFF
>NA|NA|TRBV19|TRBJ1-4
TGTGCCAGTAGTACCGAAGGGCCCGCAACTAATGAAAAACTGTTTTTT
CASSTEGPATNEKLFF
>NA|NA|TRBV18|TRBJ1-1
TGTGCCAGCTCACCTTTAACAGGGGAAGCTTTCTTT
CASSPLTGEAFF
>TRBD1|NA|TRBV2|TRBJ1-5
TGTGCCAGCAGGCTCCTACAGGGGAATCAGCCCCAGCATTTT
CASRLLQGNQPQHF
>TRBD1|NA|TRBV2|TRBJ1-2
TGTGCCAGCATCCCGGGACAGGACTATGGCTACACCTTC
CASIPGQDYGYTF
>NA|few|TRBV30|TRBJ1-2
TGTGCCTCCGACATTGGCTATGGCTACACCTTC
CASDIGYGYTF
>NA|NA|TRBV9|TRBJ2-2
TGTGCCAGCAGCGTAGGCGAGGGTAACGGGGAGCTGTTTTTT
CASSVGEGNGELFF
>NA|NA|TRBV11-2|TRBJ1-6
TGTGCCAGCAGCTTATCCCCCGATCAGACGGGTTCACCCCTCCACTTT
CASSLSPDQTGSPLHF
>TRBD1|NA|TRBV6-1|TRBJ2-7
TGTGCCAGCAGCCGGGACAGTGCCCCCTACGAGCAGTACTTC
CASSRDSAPYEQYF
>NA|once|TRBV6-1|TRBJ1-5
TGTGCCAGCAGTCCCGCCGGGACACCGGCGATGACCCAGCATTTT
CASSPAGTPAMTQHF
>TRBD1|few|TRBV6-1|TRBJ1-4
TGTGCCAGCGAGGACAGGGCGTTTGAAAAACTGTTTTTT
CASEDRAFEKLFF
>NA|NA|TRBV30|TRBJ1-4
TGTGCCTGGAGCCAAAATGAAAAACTGTTTTTT
CAWSQNEKLFF
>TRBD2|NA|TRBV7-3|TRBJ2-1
TGTGCCAGCAGTTCAGGACTAGCGGGACAGGGTGAGCAGTTCTTC
CASSSGLAGQGEQFF
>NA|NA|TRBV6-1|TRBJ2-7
TGTGCCAGCTCCAGTTCCATTGGGTACGAGCAGTACTTC
CASSSSIGYEQYF
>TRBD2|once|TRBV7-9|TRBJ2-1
TGTGCCAGCAGCCTGGGACTAGCGGGGGACAATGAGCAGTTCTTC
CASSLGLAGDNEQFF
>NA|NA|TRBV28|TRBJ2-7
TGTGCCAGCAGTTCCCCGACGGAAGGTAGCTACGAGCAGTACTTC
CASSSPTEGSYEQYF
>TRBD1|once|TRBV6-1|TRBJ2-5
TGTGCCAGCAGCGCCGGGACAGGAATGGAGACCCAGTACTTC
CASSAGTGMETQYF
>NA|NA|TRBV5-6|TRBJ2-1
TGTGCCAGCAGCTTGGCGGGGATCTACAATGAGCAGTTCTTC
CASSLAGIYNEQFF
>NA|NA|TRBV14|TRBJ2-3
TGTGCCAGCGGCCAAGTACTTGGGGCGTCAGATACGCAGTATTTT
CASGQVLGASDTQYF
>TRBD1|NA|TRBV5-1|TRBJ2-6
TGCGCCAGCAGCCGACAGGGCTCTGGGGCCAACGTCCTGACTTTC
CASSRQGSGANVLTF